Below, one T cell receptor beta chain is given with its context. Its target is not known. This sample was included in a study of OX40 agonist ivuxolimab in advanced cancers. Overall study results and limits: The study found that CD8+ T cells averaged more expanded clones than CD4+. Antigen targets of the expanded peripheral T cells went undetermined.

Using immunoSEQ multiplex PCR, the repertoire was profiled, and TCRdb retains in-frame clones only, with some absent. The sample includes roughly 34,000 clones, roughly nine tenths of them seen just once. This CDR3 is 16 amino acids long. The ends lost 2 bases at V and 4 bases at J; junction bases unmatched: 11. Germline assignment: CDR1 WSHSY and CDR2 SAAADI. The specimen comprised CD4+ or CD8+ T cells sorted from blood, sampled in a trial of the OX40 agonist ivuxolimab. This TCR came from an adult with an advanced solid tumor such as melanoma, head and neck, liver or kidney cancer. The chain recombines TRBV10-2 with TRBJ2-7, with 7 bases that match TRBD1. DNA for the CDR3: TGCGCCAGCAGTGAGCCTAAATTAGGGGGCGCGTACGAGCAGTACTTC. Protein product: CASSEPKLGGAYEQYF.